One sample yielded the 28 T cell receptor beta chains listed below, sequenced in a study of OX40 agonist ivuxolimab in advanced cancers. The repertoire was sequenced with immunoSEQ multiplex PCR; TCRdb's copy has only in-frame clones and lacks some. The sample has some 80,000 clones, around 86% seen once. The source was CD4+ or CD8+ T cells sorted from blood, collected in a trial of the OX40 agonist ivuxolimab. All receptors come from an adult with an advanced solid tumor such as melanoma, head and neck, liver or kidney cancer.

The chain has TRBV18 and TRBJ1-5; 7 bases match TRBD1. V dropped 3 bases and J dropped 6; count of bases not matched to a gene: 2. Germline V gene lookup returns CDR1 KGHSH and CDR2 LQKENI. This CDR3 is built from 13 residues. Written as DNA, the CDR3 is TGTGCCAGCTCACCCGGGACAGCTCAGCCCCAGCATTTT. Translating gives CASSPGTAQPQHF.

The chain joins TRBV9 to TRBJ2-1, with D possibly TRBD2 on 5 matching bases. This CDR3 is built from 15 residues. With 1 base removed from V and 5 bases from J, the gap between germline ends came to 13 bases. Germline V gene data show CDR1 as SGDLS and CDR2 as YYNGEE. CDR3 protein: CASSVRLGVNNEQFF. The CDR3 DNA is TGTGCCAGCAGCGTACGTCTGGGAGTCAACAATGAGCAGTTCTTC.

The chain couples TRBV6-5 to TRBJ1-5; D gene unclear. V gave up 6 bases and J gave up 1 base, with 10 bases separating them. There are 14 residues in the CDR3. CDR1 is MNHEY and CDR2 is SVGAGI in the germline V gene. The CDR3 nucleotides read TGTGCCAGCAGATCGGACGGAAGCAATCAGCCCCAGCATTTT. It translates to CASRSDGSNQPQHF.

This clone occurred a few times. The same CDR3 can be traced to other DNA sequences in this sample. This chain connects TRBV7-7 to TRBJ2-1, with D perhaps matching TRBD2 (6 bases). Trimming pared 0 bases from V and 9 bases from J, leaving 6 bases between. The CDR3 contains 12 residues. The V gene's germline CDR1 is SSHAT and CDR2 FNYEAQ (reference sequence). Here the CDR3 reads CASSLAGGEQFF. The DNA of the CDR3 is TGTGCCAGCAGCTTAGCGGGAGGTGAGCAGTTCTTC.

The V call is TRBV6-5, the J call TRBJ1-3; the D gene is possibly TRBD1 (6 bases). The V end lost 2 bases, the J end lost 4 bases, and 9 bases lay between the germline ends. The germline V gene encodes CDR1 MNHEY and CDR2 SVGAGI. The CDR3 runs to 14 residues. For the CDR3, the DNA is TGTGCCAGCAGTTACCGGACAGCCGGAAACACCATATATTTT. This sequence encodes CASSYRTAGNTIYF.

V gene TRBV11-3 combines with J gene TRBJ2-1; tentative D call: TRBD1 (5 bases). Germline CDR1 SGHNT, CDR2 YENEEA. Trimming cost V 5 bases and J 0 bases, with 8 bases left between them. The CDR3 spans 14 residues. CDR3 nucleotide sequence: TGTGCCAGCAGCCCAGGGATCTCCTACAATGAGCAGTTCTTC. Residues: CASSPGISYNEQFF.

This clone was picked up one time. CDR3 nucleotides: TGTGCCAGCAGCCCCCTTTCTTGGCCCCAGCATTTT. It translates to CASSPLSWPQHF. The chain employs TRBV6-6 and TRBJ1-5; D gene uncertain. V was pared by 6 bases and J by 9 bases, with 12 bases between. CDR1 MNHNY and CDR2 SVGAGI come from the germline V gene (reference sequence). The CDR3 runs 12 residues.

This clone was counted at least ten times. This chain connects TRBV6-5 to TRBJ1-1, with a weak D call TRBD1 (5 bases). The germline V gene encodes CDR1 MNHEY and CDR2 SVGAGI. The length of the CDR3 is 15 residues. With 3 bases removed from V and 8 bases from J, the gap between germline ends came to 19 bases. The CDR3 DNA sequence: TGTGCCAGCAGTTATTCCAGGATGGGGCCGGGGGAAGCTTTCTTT. Translating it yields CASSYSRMGPGEAFF.

This chain links TRBV15 with TRBJ2-6; D unclear. The V gene's germline CDR1 is LNHNV and CDR2 YYDKDF (reference sequence). This CDR3 comprises 15 residues. V was trimmed by 0 bases and J by 2 bases, leaving 5 bases between them. The CDR3 bases are TGTGCCACCAGCAGAGAAGGGACTGGGGCCAACGTCCTGACTTTC. This gives the protein CATSREGTGANVLTF.

V usage is TRBV29-1 and J usage is TRBJ2-3; D is perhaps TRBD1 or TRBD2 (5 bases each). The CDR3 is made up of 14 amino acids. Germline CDR1 SQVTM, CDR2 ANQGSEA. The germline V and J ends were trimmed by 7 bases and 4 bases, with 18 bases remaining between them. The CDR3 loop reads CSAARLPGPDTQYF. The CDR3 DNA follows: TGCAGCGCTGCCCGCCTACCGGGGCCAGATACGCAGTATTTT.

This chain joins TRBV5-1 and TRBJ1-2; the D is unclear. Trimming removed 0 bases from V and 8 bases from J, with 23 bases in between. CDR1 and CDR2 from the germline V gene are SGHRS and YFSETQ. The CDR3 covers 17 residues. The CDR3 bases are TGCGCCAGCAGCTTGGAGCCCCTTCCCCAGGACTTAGGGGGCTACACCTTC. Its protein is CASSLEPLPQDLGGYTF.

The rearrangement uses TRBV18 and TRBJ1-5; TRBD1 agrees at 8 bases. V trimming: 8 bases; J trimming: 4 bases; junction bases outside the gene matches: 4. Germline values: CDR1 KGHSH, CDR2 LQKENI. This CDR3 is 13 amino acids long. DNA for the CDR3: TGTGCCAGCGCGACAGGGGAAAATCAGCCCCAGCATTTT. Translating it yields CASATGENQPQHF.

The J gene is TRBJ2-5, the V gene TRBV20-1; D is undetermined. This CDR3 region has 11 residues. In germline, CDR1 is DFQATT, CDR2 SNEGSKA (reference sequence). Trimming took 2 bases from V and 3 from J, leaving 4 bases between them. This CDR3 is CSARFEETQYF. For the CDR3, the DNA is TGCAGTGCTAGATTCGAAGAGACCCAGTACTTC.

The chain is built from TRBV6-1 and TRBJ1-5; 7 nucleotides agree with TRBD1. Germline trimming cut 8 bases from V and 7 bases from J; bases unmatched to any gene: 8. This CDR3 has 13 residues. Germline CDR1 and CDR2: MNHNS and SASEGT. The CDR3 DNA follows: TGTGCCAGCCGAGGGGGCGTCGGACAGCCCCAGCATTTT. Translation gives CASRGGVGQPQHF.

DNA of the CDR3: TGTGCCTGGGCCAGGGGTCCCTACGAGCAGTACTTC. It yields the protein CAWARGPYEQYF. This chain links TRBV30 with TRBJ2-7; maybe TRBD1 (6 bases). The CDR3 spans 12 residues. V was trimmed by 5 bases and J by 2 bases, leaving 10 bases between them. Germline CDR1 GTSNPN, CDR2 SVGIG (reference sequence).

This chain connects TRBV7-2 to TRBJ2-3; TRBD2 agrees at 7 bases. The germline V gene encodes CDR1 SGHTA and CDR2 FQGNSA. The CDR3 is made up of 16 amino acids. Trimming at V came to 2 bases and at J to 1 base, leaving 6 bases not matched to a gene. The CDR3 here is CASSLYGRDGTDTQYF. The CDR3 DNA follows: TGTGCCAGCAGCTTATATGGGAGGGACGGCACAGATACGCAGTATTTT.

The chain carries TRBV11-2 and TRBJ1-2, with D possibly TRBD1 on 6 matching bases. Trimming pared 1 base from V and 6 bases from J, leaving 18 bases between. Germline CDR1 and CDR2: SGHAT and FQNNGV. The CDR3 is 16 amino acids. In nucleotides, the CDR3 is TGTGCCAGCAGCTTAGTACGGGGGGCCCAGACGCATGGCTACACCTTC. This sequence encodes CASSLVRGAQTHGYTF.

The chain is built from TRBV27 and TRBJ2-1, with 7 bases identical to TRBD2. CDR3 size: 15 residues. After removal of 6 bases from V and 5 bases from J, the junction contained 10 bases not matched to a gene. Germline lookup yields CDR1 MNHEY and CDR2 SMNVEV (reference sequence). CDR3 residues: CASRPRGLYDNEQFF. The CDR3 DNA follows: TGTGCCAGCAGGCCCCGGGGACTATACGACAATGAGCAGTTCTTC.

The gene calls are TRBV4-1 and TRBJ1-1; D not certain. Germline V gene sequence: CDR1 MGHRA, CDR2 YSYEKL. This CDR3 comprises 14 residues. The germline V and J ends were trimmed by 0 bases and 1 base, with 6 bases remaining between them. CDR3 coding DNA: TGCGCCAGCAGCCAAGATAGGCGGAACACTGAAGCTTTCTTT. Protein sequence: CASSQDRRNTEAFF.

The CDR3 protein is CASSPRTASEAEAFF. CDR3 nucleotide sequence: TGCGCCAGCAGCCCTAGGACAGCCTCGGAAGCTGAAGCTTTCTTT. This sequence joins TRBV5-1 and TRBJ1-1; TRBD1 might be the D (6 bases). Germline lookup yields CDR1 SGHRS and CDR2 YFSETQ. The CDR3 is 15 residues long. V lost 4 bases to trimming and J lost 6 bases, with 19 bases between them.

This clone came up a few times. The chain uses TRBV6-4 and TRBJ1-1; D is undetermined. The CDR3 totals 16 residues. The V and J ends lost 2 bases and 4 bases respectively, with 17 bases between them. Germline CDR1 is MRHNA and CDR2 is SNTAGT. For the CDR3, the DNA is TGTGCCAGCAGTGACGGTCCTACCTCGGAGGGCACTGAAGCTTTCTTT. It is translated as CASSDGPTSEGTEAFF.

This clone was seen once. The chain uses TRBV7-2 and TRBJ2-7, with 7 bases fitting TRBD1. From germline, CDR1 is SGHTA and CDR2 FQGNSA. J gave up 0 bases and V 6 bases, and 8 bases lay outside the gene matches. CDR3 size: 15 residues. This chain's CDR3 is CASSLPGQSSYEQYF. The CDR3, as DNA: TGTGCCAGCAGTTTACCGGGACAGTCCTCCTACGAGCAGTACTTC.

The V gene is TRBV6-5, the J gene TRBJ2-7; no clear D gene. Germline-derived CDR1 and CDR2 are MNHEY and SVGAGI. CDR3 length: 14 residues. V was clipped by 1 base and J by 3 bases, with 10 bases between them. CDR3 DNA sequence: TGTGCCAGCAGTTACTTAGTAGGCAACTACGAGCAGTACTTC. Protein: CASSYLVGNYEQYF.

The chain is built from TRBV7-2 and TRBJ2-7, with 11 nucleotides matching TRBD1. The CDR3 is 15 amino acids. Germline CDR1 reads SGHTA; CDR2 reads FQGNSA. Trimming at V came to 0 bases and at J to 3 bases, leaving 1 base not matched to a gene. The CDR3 reads CASSLAGTGGYEQYV. CDR3 sequence (DNA): TGTGCCAGCAGCTTAGCAGGGACAGGGGGCTACGAGCAGTACGTC.

As to this clone: The identical CDR3 is also encoded by other nucleotide sequences in the sample. The chain uses TRBV7-2 and TRBJ1-4, with 9 nucleotides matching TRBD1. The ends lost 4 bases at V and 6 bases at J; junction bases unmatched: 3. Germline V gene lookup returns CDR1 SGHTA and CDR2 FQGNSA. This CDR3 has 14 amino acids. CDR3 sequence (DNA): TGTGCCAGCAGCTCGGACAGGGGAGATGAAAAACTGTTTTTT. As protein: CASSSDRGDEKLFF.

This clone showed up just once. The J gene is TRBJ2-1, the V gene TRBV7-9, with 9 positions matching TRBD2. Germline trimming cut 2 bases from V and 8 bases from J; bases unmatched to any gene: 10. Germline-derived CDR1 and CDR2 are SEHNR and FQNEAQ (reference sequence). The CDR3 sequence is 16 residues long. The CDR3 loop reads CASSLSLAGPRDEQFF. For the CDR3, the DNA is TGTGCCAGCAGCTTATCGCTAGCGGGGCCGCGCGATGAGCAGTTCTTC.

The chain links TRBV9 to TRBJ2-3; D unresolved. Germline loops: CDR1 SGDLS, CDR2 YYNGEE. This CDR3 comprises 15 residues. The germline V and J ends were trimmed by 4 bases and 2 bases, with 14 bases remaining between them. The CDR3 sequence: CASSSRSNPTDTQYF. In nucleotides, the CDR3 is TGTGCCAGCAGCTCCCGGTCCAATCCCACAGATACGCAGTATTTT.

The chain combines TRBV11-2 with TRBJ2-6; D gene unclear. V shed 5 bases and J shed 0 bases, with 11 bases lying between them. CDR3 length: 16 residues. Germline CDR1 is SGHAT and CDR2 is FQNNGV. In DNA, the CDR3 is TGTGCCAGCAGCCCCTTGAGCAACTCTGGGGCCAACGTCCTGACTTTC. This translates into CASSPLSNSGANVLTF.